This TCR beta chain originates from a study of T cell repertoires in cytomegalovirus infection. This clonotype was picked up many times. TCRdb re-called the reads through MiXCR, storing one row per CDR3 protein. The sample has approximately 70,000 distinct CDR3 sequences, 4% seen once. Per the germline V gene, CDR1 is SGHTA and CDR2 is FQGNSA. The V end lost 0 bases, the J end lost 1 base, and 8 bases lay between the germline ends. This CDR3 is 15 amino acids long. The V gene is TRBV7-2, the J gene TRBJ2-3; D is unclear. Sample: PBMCs. This TCR came from a human donor in good health (CMV status not recorded). Some clones in this sample may be carry-over from other donors' samples. CDR3 protein: CASSLALWGTDTQYF. For the CDR3, the DNA is TGTGCCAGCAGCTTAGCGCTGTGGGGCACAGATACGCAGTATTTT.